The clone carrying this T cell receptor (beta chain) was counted only a few times. This entry comes from a study of regulatory T cells in long-lasting Graves disease. Construction of TCR beta libraries relied on iRepertoire HTBI primers and on Arm-PCR targeting CDR3 regions. TCRdb reprocessed the multiplex PCR reads via MiXCR and lists one record per CDR3 protein. The table lists about 420,000 distinct CDR3 sequences, around 17% of them singletons. Germline assignment: CDR1 GTSNPN and CDR2 SVGIG (reference sequence). V was pared by 5 bases and J by 7 bases, with 6 bases of the junction left unmatched. The CDR3 runs 13 residues. As to time point: newly diagnosed GD, antithyroid drugs for less than 3 months. From RNA extracted from PBMCs, the TCR library was made. A further study also used this sample, focusing on T cells in Graves' hyperthyroidism and ophthalmopathy.

V gene TRBV30 combines with J gene TRBJ2-7; 12 bases align to TRBD2. Sample: peripheral blood mononuclear cells (PBMCs), taken at new diagnosis, from a patient treated with antithyroid drugs. The origin of this receptor is a woman between 18 and 29 years old with Graves disease. For the CDR3, the DNA is TGTGCCTGGGCTAGCGGGAGGGCCCTAGAGCAGTACTTC. Encoded protein: CAWASGRALEQYF.